This TCR beta chain originates from a study of T cells in Graves' hyperthyroidism and ophthalmopathy (dated by TCRdb to the late 2010s). Broadly, across the study: To identify distinguishing TCR V-J signatures, a discovery cohort of around 100 patients was used, comprising fewer than 45 with Graves' ophthalmopathy and 57 with stable Graves' hyperthyroidism. Once sampling was done, hyperthyroidism patients were given methimazole at a starting dose of 30 mg daily, whereas ophthalmopathy patients were given high-dose intravenous methylprednisolone. For training and testing, the 100 or so patients in the discovery cohort were randomly divided in a 7:3 ratio. An independent validation cohort of fewer than 20 hyperthyroidism patients and approximately 15 patients who later progressed to ophthalmopathy tested prospective prediction of ophthalmopathy. Thyroid tissue and blood T-cell repertoires from more than five Graves' hyperthyroidism patients were also compared in the study. The paper describes TCR Vbeta CDR3 sequencing of 120 to 150 peripheral blood samples, made up of 43 ophthalmopathy patients, roughly 72 hyperthyroidism patients and about 17 progressor patients. General conclusions and limits of the study: During validation, the model predicted progression to ophthalmopathy a median of approximately 6.5 months ahead of onset, with approximately 71% sensitivity and almost 75% specificity. Sample size was not statistically predetermined, and blinding of investigators to group allocation was not performed. Most expanded thyroid clonotypes (frequency above 0.001) were also detected in blood, a finding suggesting that blood repertoires may reflect thyroid immune responses. A 13 V-J signature model separated ophthalmopathy from stable hyperthyroidism, with nearly 90% sensitivity and 81% to 82% specificity in cross-validation and 80%/75% in testing.

A patient counted as having stable Graves' hyperthyroidism if no progression to ophthalmopathy occurred over 18 months of follow-up. Hyperthyroidism patients were newly diagnosed, with disease duration under 2 months, and aged 18 to 65 years. Any patient with an uncontrolled infection, another autoimmune disease, pregnancy or lactation was excluded. Diagnoses were established on the basis of clinical symptoms, serum thyroxine and TRAb, thyroid ultrasound, and orbital computed tomography. Total RNA was extracted using Trizol reagent, and RNA quality was assessed on an Agilent 2100 Bioanalyzer. V drops 1 base and J drops 9 bases, leaving 13 bases in between. The CDR3 goes from the cysteine to the phenylalanine over 14 residues. Of all the DNA, just the CDR3 is kept, 42 bases in frame from base 1. CDR1 and CDR2 (SEHNR, FQNEAQ) derive from the germline V gene (reference sequence). This clonotype was seen at least ten times. This clone's antigen is unknown. No base quality values were provided; no much bigger clone lies one nucleotide off.

Amplification of TCR beta CDR3 regions was carried out from RNA transcripts. A first-round RT-PCR of the TCR CDR3 used the HTBI primer set with the Qiagen OneStep RT-PCR kit. A second multiplex PCR round built the libraries, followed by size selection and purification. Libraries were sequenced paired-end with 100 bp reads on an Illumina HiSeq2000. Processing in the source paper ran as follows. SOAPnuke was used to process the raw data, throwing out any read that contained adapters or uncalled bases, had a mean Phred below 15, or lacked an exact constant-primer or identifier match. COPE v1.2.5 was used to merge high-quality paired reads, and clonotypes were defined as unique nucleotide sequences. MiTCR v1.1 was used to align clonotypes to the IMGT TRBV, TRBD and TRBJ reference segments. Analysis was restricted to V-J combinations with a frequency above 0.0001, which covered roughly 99% of repertoires. A TCS score was defined as the ratio between F50 (clonal expansion) and ExV (chaos), using BLOSUM62-based TCRdist between CDR3 peptides within each V-J. Welch's t-statistics and random forest reduced 500 to 650 V-J features to under 15, which were used in a naive Bayes classifier (R e1071). TCRdb trimmed the raw reads at Q25, called clones with MiXCR and kept productive beta chains. Entries that share a CDR3 protein sequence are merged under the most common genes and DNA. What appears here as the V and J calls and clone size reflects TCRdb's work, not the paper's. The sample profile shows approximately 560,000 distinct CDR3 sequences; about half of them were found once. Roughly 8.2% of the sample comes from the top ten.

Sequenced input: peripheral blood or thyroid tissue (not recorded which). The V and J genes are TRBV7-9 and TRBJ1-5, with the D gene not confidently named. This sequence was found in a woman aged 18-30 years with Graves' hyperthyroidism. Donor details come from another sample of the same person, matched by shared clones. CDR3 reads: CASSLVGTPAPQHF. The DNA is as follows: TGTGCCAGCAGCTTAGTAGGCACTCCAGCGCCCCAGCATTTT. Extended through the reference TRBV7-9 and TRBJ1-5 proteins, this CDR3 yields the full variable domain: DTGVSQNPRHKITKRGQNVTFRCDPISEHNRLYWYRQTLGQGPEFLTYFQNEAQLEKSRLLSDRFSAERPKGSFSTLEIQRTEQGDSAMYLCASSLVGTPAPQHFGDGTRLSIL.